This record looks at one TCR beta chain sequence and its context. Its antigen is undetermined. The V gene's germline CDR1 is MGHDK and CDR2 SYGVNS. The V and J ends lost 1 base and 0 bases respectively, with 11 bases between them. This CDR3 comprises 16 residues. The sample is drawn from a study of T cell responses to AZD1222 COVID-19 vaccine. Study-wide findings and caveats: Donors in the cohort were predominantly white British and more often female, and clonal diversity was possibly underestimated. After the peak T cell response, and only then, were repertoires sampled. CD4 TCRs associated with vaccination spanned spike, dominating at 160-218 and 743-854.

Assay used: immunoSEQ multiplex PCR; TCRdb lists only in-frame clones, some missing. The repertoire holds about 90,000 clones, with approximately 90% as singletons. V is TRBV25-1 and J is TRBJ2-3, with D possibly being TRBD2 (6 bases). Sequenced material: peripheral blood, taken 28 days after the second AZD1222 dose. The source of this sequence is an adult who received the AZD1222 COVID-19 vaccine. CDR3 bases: TGTGCCAGCAGTGAATTTGCGGGGAGGAGCACAGATACGCAGTATTTT. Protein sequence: CASSEFAGRSTDTQYF.